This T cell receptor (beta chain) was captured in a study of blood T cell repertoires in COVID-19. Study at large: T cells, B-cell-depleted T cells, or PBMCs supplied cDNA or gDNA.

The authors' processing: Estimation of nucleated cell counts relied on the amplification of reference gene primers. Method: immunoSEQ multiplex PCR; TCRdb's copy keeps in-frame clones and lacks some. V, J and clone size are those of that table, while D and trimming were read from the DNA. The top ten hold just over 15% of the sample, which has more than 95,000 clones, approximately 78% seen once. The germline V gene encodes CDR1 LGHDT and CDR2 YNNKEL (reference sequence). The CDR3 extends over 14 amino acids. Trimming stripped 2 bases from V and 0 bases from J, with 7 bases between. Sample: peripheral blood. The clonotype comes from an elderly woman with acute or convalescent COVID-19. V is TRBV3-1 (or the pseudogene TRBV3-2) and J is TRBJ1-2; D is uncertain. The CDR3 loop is CASSQLTSNYGYTF. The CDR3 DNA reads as TGTGCCAGCAGCCAACTTACTTCTAACTATGGCTACACCTTC.